The clone carrying this T cell receptor beta chain was detected many times. As yet, its antigen is unknown. TCRdb reprocessed the 5' RACE reads with MiXCR, giving one entry per CDR3 protein. There are 78,000 or so distinct CDR3 sequences in the sample; under 9.5% occur only once, and over 25% lies in the top ten. V was shortened by 6 bases and J by 0 bases, with 10 bases between the two germline ends. CDR3 size: 14 residues. Germline V gives CDR1 SNHLY, CDR2 FYNNEI. This sample stems from a study of T cells after yellow fever vaccination. Study details: Preparing low-cell-number fractions relied on SMART-Seq v4 Ultra Low Input.

Study-wide results and limits: Clones from primary vaccination mostly reappeared after the booster (around 96% CD4, roughly 87% CD8). The secondary response peaked faster, at day 5 versus 15, but was weaker. CD4 and CD8 compartments shared a small share of clonotypes.

This TCR derives from a man aged 18 to 30 who received the YFV17D yellow fever vaccine. This chain connects TRBV2 to TRBJ2-3; D not resolved. This material consisted of CD8+ T cells sorted from PBMCs, taken 10 to 11 days after the first yellow fever vaccination. The DNA for the CDR3 is TGTGCCAGCAGACCACTACCTAGCACAGATACGCAGTATTTT. Translating it yields CASRPLPSTDTQYF.